This entry features one TCR beta chain sequence. The antigen is not known. Generated by immunoSEQ multiplex PCR, the TCRdb table keeps only in-frame clones and is missing some. The repertoire has some 46,000 clones, over 75% of them found once; the top ten carry around 0.86%. This CDR3 spans 14 amino acids. Germline CDR1 and CDR2: SGHTA and FQGNSA. V lost 1 base and J 6 bases, leaving 10 bases between the germline ends. Starting 14 to 28 days after autologous transplant, ipilimumab 1 mg/kg was given. Patients received nivolumab 3 mg/kg at weeks 1, 4, 7, 10, then fortnightly to week 26. This sample is part of a study of ipilimumab plus nivolumab after autologous stem cell transplantation. The overall study: Myeloma cases were transplant-naive high-risk or relapsed within 3 years post first autologous transplant. Study outcomes and limitations: The authors say TCR, Treg and microbiome findings warrant further study.

This clonotype was sampled from a male donor with multiple myeloma. The V and J genes are TRBV7-2 and TRBJ2-1; D might be TRBD1 (6 bases). The material sequenced was PBMCs, taken in a trial of ipilimumab plus nivolumab as post-transplant consolidation. The CDR3 coding sequence is TGTGCCAGCAGCTTAGTGTACAGGGCCAATGAGCAGTTCTTC. Amino acids: CASSLVYRANEQFF.